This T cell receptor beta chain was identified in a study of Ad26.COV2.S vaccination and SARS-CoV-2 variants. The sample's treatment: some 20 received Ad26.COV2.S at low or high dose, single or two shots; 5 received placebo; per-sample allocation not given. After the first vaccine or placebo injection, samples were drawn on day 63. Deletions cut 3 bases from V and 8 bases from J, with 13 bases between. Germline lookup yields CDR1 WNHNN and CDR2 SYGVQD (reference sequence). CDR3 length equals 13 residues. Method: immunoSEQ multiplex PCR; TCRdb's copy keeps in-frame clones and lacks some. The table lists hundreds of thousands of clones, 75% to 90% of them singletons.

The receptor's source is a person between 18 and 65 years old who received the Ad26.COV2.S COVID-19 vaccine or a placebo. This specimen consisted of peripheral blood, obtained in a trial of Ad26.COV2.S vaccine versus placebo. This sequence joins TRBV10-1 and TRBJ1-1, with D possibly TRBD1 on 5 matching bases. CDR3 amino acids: CASSEVLRDEAFF. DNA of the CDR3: TGCGCCAGCAGTGAAGTTCTCCGGGACGAAGCTTTCTTT.